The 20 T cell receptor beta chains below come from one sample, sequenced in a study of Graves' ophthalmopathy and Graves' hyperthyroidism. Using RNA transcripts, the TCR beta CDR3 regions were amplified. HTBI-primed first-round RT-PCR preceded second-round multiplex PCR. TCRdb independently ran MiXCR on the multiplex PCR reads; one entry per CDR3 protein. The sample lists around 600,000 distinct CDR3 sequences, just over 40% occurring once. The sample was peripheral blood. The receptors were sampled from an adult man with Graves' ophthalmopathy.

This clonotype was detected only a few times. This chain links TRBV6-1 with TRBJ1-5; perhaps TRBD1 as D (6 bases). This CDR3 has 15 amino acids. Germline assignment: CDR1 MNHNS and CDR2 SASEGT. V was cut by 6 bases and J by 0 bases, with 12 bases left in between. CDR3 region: CASRTDRDSNQPQHF. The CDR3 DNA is TGTGCCAGCAGGACGGACAGAGATAGCAATCAGCCCCAGCATTTT.

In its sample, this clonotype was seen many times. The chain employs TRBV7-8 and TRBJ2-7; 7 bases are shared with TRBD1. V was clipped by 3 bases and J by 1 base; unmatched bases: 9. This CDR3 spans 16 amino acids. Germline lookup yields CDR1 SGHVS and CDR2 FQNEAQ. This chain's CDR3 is CASSFPPDRLSYEQYF. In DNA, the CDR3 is TGTGCCAGCAGCTTCCCACCGGACAGGCTGTCCTACGAGCAGTACTTC.

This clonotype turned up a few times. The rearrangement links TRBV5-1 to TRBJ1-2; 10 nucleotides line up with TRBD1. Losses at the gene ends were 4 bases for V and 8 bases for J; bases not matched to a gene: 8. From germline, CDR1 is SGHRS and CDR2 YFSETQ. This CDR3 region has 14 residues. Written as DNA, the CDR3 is TGCGCCAGCAGCCCCGGGACAGGGGTTGTCGGCTACACCTTC. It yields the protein CASSPGTGVVGYTF. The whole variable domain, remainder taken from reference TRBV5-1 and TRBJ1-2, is KAGVTQTPRYLIKTRGQQVTLSCSPISGHRSVSWYQQTPGQGLQFLFEYFSETQRNKGNFPGRFSGRQFSNSRSEMNVSTLELGDSALYLCASSPGTGVVGYTFGSGTRLTVV.

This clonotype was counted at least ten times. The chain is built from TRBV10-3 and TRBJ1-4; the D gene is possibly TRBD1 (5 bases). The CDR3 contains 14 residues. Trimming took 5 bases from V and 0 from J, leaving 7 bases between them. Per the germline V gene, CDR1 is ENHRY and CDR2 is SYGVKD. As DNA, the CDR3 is TGTGCCATCAGTCCAGGGCCAACTAATGAAAAACTGTTTTTT. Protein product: CAISPGPTNEKLFF.

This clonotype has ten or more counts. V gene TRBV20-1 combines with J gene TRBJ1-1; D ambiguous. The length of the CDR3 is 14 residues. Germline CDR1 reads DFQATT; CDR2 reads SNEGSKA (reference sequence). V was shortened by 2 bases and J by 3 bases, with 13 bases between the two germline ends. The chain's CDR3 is CSARHRGVDTEAFF. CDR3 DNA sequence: TGCAGTGCTAGACACCGTGGTGTGGACACTGAAGCTTTCTTT.

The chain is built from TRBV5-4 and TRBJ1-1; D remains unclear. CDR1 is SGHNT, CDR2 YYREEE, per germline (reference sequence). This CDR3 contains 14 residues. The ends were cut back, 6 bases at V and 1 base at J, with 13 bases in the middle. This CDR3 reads CASTPAGANTEAFF. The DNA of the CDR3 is TGTGCCAGCACACCCGCCGGAGCGAACACTGAAGCTTTCTTT.

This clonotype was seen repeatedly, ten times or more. The CDR3 DNA follows: TGTGCCAGCAGTTGGACAGGCCATGGCTACACCTTC. Amino acids: CASSWTGHGYTF. The V and J genes are TRBV12-3 or TRBV12-4 and TRBJ1-2; 7 bases are a match to TRBD1. Trimming cost V 4 bases and J 6 bases; bases outside gene matches: 2. This CDR3 has 12 residues.

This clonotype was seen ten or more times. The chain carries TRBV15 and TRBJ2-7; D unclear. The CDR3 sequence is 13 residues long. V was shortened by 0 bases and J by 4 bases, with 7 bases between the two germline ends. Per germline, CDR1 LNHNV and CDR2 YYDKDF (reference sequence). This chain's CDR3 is CATSRDLGYEQYF. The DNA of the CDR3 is TGTGCCACCAGCAGAGATCTGGGGTACGAGCAGTACTTC.

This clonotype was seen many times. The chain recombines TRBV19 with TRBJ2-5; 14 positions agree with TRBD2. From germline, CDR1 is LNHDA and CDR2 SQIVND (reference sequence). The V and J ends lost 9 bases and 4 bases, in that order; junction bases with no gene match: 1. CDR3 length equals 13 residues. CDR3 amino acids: CASGTSGRETQYF. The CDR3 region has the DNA TGTGCCAGCGGGACTAGCGGGAGAGAGACCCAGTACTTC.

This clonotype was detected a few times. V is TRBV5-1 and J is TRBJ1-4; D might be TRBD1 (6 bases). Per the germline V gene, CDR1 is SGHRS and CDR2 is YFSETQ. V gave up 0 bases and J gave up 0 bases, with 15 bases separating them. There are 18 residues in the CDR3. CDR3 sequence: CASSLEAGALATNEKLFF. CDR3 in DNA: TGCGCCAGCAGCTTGGAGGCAGGGGCCCTCGCAACTAATGAAAAACTGTTTTTT.

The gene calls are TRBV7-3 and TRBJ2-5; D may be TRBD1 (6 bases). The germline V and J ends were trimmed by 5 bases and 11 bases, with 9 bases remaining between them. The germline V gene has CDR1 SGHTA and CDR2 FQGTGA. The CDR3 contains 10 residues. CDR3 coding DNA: TGTGCCAGCAGCCAAGGGGGACAGTACTTC. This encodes CASSQGGQYF.

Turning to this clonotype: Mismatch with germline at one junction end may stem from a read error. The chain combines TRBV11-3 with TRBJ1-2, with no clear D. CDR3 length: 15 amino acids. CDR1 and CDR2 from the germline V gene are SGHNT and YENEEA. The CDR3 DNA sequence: TGCGCCAGCAGCCAAGAATCGTGGGGAGCCTATGGCTACACCTTC. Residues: CASSQESWGAYGYTF.

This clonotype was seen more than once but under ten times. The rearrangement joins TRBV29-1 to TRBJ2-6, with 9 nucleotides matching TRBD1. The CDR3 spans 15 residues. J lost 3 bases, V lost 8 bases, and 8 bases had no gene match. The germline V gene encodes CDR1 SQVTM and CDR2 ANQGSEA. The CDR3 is CSLGRTGDGANVLTF. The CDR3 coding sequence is TGCAGCTTGGGTAGGACAGGGGATGGGGCCAACGTCCTGACTTTC.

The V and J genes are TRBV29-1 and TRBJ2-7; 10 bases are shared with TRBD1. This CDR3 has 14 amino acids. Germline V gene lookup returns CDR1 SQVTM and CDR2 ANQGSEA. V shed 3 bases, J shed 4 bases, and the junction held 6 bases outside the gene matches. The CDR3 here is CSVEPGQGKYEQYF. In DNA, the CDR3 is TGCAGCGTTGAGCCGGGACAGGGGAAATACGAGCAGTACTTC.

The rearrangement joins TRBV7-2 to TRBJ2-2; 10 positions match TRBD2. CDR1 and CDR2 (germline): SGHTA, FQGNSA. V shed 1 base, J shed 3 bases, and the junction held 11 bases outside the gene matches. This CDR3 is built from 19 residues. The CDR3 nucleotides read TGTGCCAGCAGCTTAGGGCTAGCGGGGGAAGGGACGGACACCGGGGAGCTGTTTTTT. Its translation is CASSLGLAGEGTDTGELFF.

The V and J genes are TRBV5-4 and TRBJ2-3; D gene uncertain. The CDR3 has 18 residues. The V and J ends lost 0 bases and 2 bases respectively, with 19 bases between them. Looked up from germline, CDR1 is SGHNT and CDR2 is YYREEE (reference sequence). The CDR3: CASSLARWQPTTTDTQYF. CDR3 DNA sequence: TGTGCCAGCAGCTTGGCCAGGTGGCAGCCCACCACCACAGATACGCAGTATTTT.

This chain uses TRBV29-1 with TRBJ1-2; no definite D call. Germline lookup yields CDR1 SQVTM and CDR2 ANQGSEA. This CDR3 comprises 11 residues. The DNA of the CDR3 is TGCCTCGCGGCGGACCTAGGAGGCTACACCTTC. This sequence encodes CLAADLGGYTF.

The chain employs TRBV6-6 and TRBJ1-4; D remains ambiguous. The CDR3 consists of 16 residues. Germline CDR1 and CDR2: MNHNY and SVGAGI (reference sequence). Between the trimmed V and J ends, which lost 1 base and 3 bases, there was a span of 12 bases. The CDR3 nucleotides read TGTGCCAGCAGTTACTTGGGGAGGGCGGCTAATGAAAAACTGTTTTTT. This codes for CASSYLGRAANEKLFF.

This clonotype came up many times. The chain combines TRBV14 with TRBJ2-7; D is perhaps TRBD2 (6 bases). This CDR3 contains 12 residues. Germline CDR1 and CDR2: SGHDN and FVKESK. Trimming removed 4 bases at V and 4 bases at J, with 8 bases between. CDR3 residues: CASSRSGYEQYF. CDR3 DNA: TGTGCCAGCAGCCGAAGCGGGTACGAGCAGTACTTC.

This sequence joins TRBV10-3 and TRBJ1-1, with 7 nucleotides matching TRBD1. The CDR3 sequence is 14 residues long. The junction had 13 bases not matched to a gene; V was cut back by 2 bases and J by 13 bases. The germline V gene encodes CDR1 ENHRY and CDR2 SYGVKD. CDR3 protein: CAISEQGGNTEFFF. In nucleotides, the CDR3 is TGTGCCATCAGTGAGCAGGGGGGGAACACTGAATTTTTCTTT.